This T cell receptor beta chain comes out of a study of blood T cell repertoires in COVID-19 (dated by TCRdb to about 2020). Study-level background: Samples covering the acute and convalescent phases of COVID-19 were provided by collaborators in the United States, Italy and Spain. The dataset comprised deeply sampled blood TCRbeta repertoires from subjects exposed to, actively infected with, or recovered from COVID-19. The prospective study material was composed of cDNA or gDNA derived from T cells, B-cell-depleted T cells, or PBMCs. The samples were drawn from the first 160 participants of the ongoing ImmuneRACE study and from 1,200 or so subjects provided by 6 global collaborators. The repertoires were made available in a free public database intended to serve as a resource for research on the immune response to SARS-CoV-2. Where HLA class I and class II types were available, the types were taken from metadata supplied by the sample provider, not from assay-based typing. A de-identified subject ID, COVID-19 status, age in years and sex were almost always included in the sample metadata.

Notes on this clone: What this receptor recognizes is not known. No much larger clone is present one base from it, and per-base qualities are unavailable.

On the study overall, not on this receptor specifically: Clinical and demographic metadata were provided uncurated, with the amount varying by source and participant.

TCRbeta CDR3 regions were amplified from genomic DNA using the immunoSEQ Assay, a bias-controlled multiplex PCR. The authors processed their data as follows. Nucleated cell counts per sample were estimated from amplification of reference gene primers within the assay. To quantify the absolute abundance of each unique TCRbeta CDR3 rearrangement, sequence reads were collapsed and filtered. For each sample, productive Simpson clonality was calculated as the square root of Simpson's diversity index over productive rearrangements. The table comes from immuneACCESS by way of TCRdb, which keeps in-frame sequences with V and J called. Part of the clones is missing from these tables; in studies checked, under half for an unresolved V gene and the rest for unknown reasons. That table gives V, J and clone size, and the DNA gave D and trimming. A total of approximately 170,000 clones appear in this sample, around 82% of them only once. Around 6.9% of the sample is held by the ten biggest clonotypes.

There are 15 amino acids in the CDR3, from cysteine to phenylalanine inclusive. Kept here is only the CDR3 DNA, which spans 45 bases and is read in frame from base 1. The germline V gene encodes CDR1 LGHDT and CDR2 YNNKEL (reference sequence). V was cut back by 5 bases and J by 0 bases, leaving a gap of 14 bases between them. At one collaborating source in Seattle, patients were enrolled during active infection and were followed longitudinally through the course of disease. Each collaborating institution followed its own protocols to collect whole blood in K2EDTA tubes. Collaborator samples were shipped for TCRbeta analysis as frozen whole blood, isolated PBMCs, or DNA extracted from either sample type.

Recombination connected TRBV3-1 (or the pseudogene TRBV3-2) to TRBJ2-7; TRBD2 is possibly the D segment (5 matching bases). The sequence derives from an elderly man with COVID-19, enrolled during active disease. The sequencing sample was made of peripheral blood. The CDR3 in this case is CASSARYTSSYEQYF. The nucleotide sequence reads as follows: TGTGCCAGCAGCGCCCGTTATACTAGCTCCTACGAGCAGTACTTC.